What follows is one T cell receptor (beta chain) and its context. The CDR3 has 15 amino acids. Germline assignment: CDR1 SGHRS and CDR2 YFSETQ. V was clipped by 2 bases and J by 4 bases, with 14 bases between them. This entry belongs to a study of blood T cell repertoires in COVID-19. Across the study: Material from acute and convalescent COVID-19 was sourced from the United States, Italy and Spain.

Generated by immunoSEQ multiplex PCR, the TCRdb table keeps only in-frame clones and is missing some. The table shows roughly 75,000 clones, with more than 70% occurring only once. This sequence joins TRBV5-1 and TRBJ2-3, with unresolved D. Sequenced: peripheral blood. The TCR was taken from a man aged 50-59 years with COVID-19, enrolled during active disease. Written as DNA, the CDR3 is TGCGCCAGCAGCTTAGTACAGCCCCCCGCAGATACGCAGTATTTT. Amino acids: CASSLVQPPADTQYF.